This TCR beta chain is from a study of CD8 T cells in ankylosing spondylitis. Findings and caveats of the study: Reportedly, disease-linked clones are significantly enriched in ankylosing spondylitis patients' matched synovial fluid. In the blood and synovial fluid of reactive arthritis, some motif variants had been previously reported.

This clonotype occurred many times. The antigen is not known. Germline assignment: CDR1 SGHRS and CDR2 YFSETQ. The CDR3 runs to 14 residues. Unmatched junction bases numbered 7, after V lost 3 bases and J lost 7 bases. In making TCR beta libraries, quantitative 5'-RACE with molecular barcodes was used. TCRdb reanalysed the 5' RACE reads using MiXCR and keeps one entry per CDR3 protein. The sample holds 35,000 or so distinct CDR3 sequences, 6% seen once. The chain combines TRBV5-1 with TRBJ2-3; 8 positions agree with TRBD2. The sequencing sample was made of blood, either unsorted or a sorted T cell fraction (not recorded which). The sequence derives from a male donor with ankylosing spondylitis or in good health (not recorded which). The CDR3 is CASSSSSGSYTQYF. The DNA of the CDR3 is TGCGCCAGCAGCTCGTCTAGCGGGTCCTATACGCAGTATTTT.